The next 11 T cell receptor beta chains were all read from a single sample in a study of T-cell memory formation after mild COVID-19. TCRdb re-derived calls from the 5' RACE reads in MiXCR, one entry per CDR3 protein. The data show 140,000 to 150,000 distinct CDR3 sequences, 15% to 20% seen once. The sequenced sample consisted of PBMCs or a T cell subset sorted from them (not recorded which). Source of these receptors: an adult woman who had mild COVID-19 (a few samples of this study predate the infection). Cell type and time point are not known.

The chain carries TRBV11-2 and TRBJ1-2, with D hard to call. The CDR3 totals 14 residues. V shed 5 bases and J shed 8 bases, with 18 bases lying between them. Germline V gene sequence: CDR1 SGHAT, CDR2 FQNNGV. CDR3 sequence: CASSQTRDEVGYTF. The CDR3 nucleotides are TGTGCCAGCAGCCAGACCCGGGATGAGGTCGGCTACACCTTC.

Only a few counts were recorded for this clonotype. The chain joins TRBV12-3 or TRBV12-4 to TRBJ2-3; D call uncertain. Deletions cut 6 bases from V and 8 bases from J, with 9 bases between. The CDR3 covers 11 residues. The CDR3 DNA sequence: TGTGCCAGCAGGGGTTCCAGTACGCAGTATTTT. Its translation is CASRGSSTQYF.

This clonotype was observed a few times. This chain joins TRBV7-2 and TRBJ2-2, with D uncertain. Germline CDR1 SGHTA, CDR2 FQGNSA. The V end lost 6 bases, the J end lost 1 base, and 9 bases lay between the germline ends. The CDR3 covers 14 residues. The CDR3 here is CASRKTVNTGELFF. As DNA, the CDR3 is TGTGCCAGCAGGAAAACAGTGAACACCGGGGAGCTGTTTTTT.

This clonotype has more than one count but fewer than ten. This sequence joins TRBV5-1 and TRBJ2-1, with D possibly matching TRBD1 (6 bases). This CDR3 has 14 residues. Germline-derived CDR1 and CDR2 are SGHRS and YFSETQ. V lost 0 bases and J 6 bases, leaving 10 bases between the germline ends. The DNA for the CDR3 is TGCGCCAGCAGCTTGGCCCTACAGGGCAATGAGCAGTTCTTC. Its translation: CASSLALQGNEQFF.

This chain links TRBV20-1 with TRBJ2-5; the match to TRBD1 covers 9 bases. This CDR3 is built from 13 residues. CDR1 is DFQATT, CDR2 SNEGSKA, per germline (reference sequence). Trimming took 6 bases from V and 4 from J; bases not matched to a gene: 6. The CDR3 nucleotides are TGCAGTGCACCCACAGGGGGCGTAGAGACCCAGTACTTC. Encoded protein: CSAPTGGVETQYF.

This clonotype was seen just once. V and J are TRBV6-2 or TRBV6-3 and TRBJ1-2; unclear D gene. Germline V gene lookup returns CDR1 MNHEY and CDR2 SVGEGT. The CDR3 sequence is 11 residues long. V was cut by 2 bases and J by 8 bases, with 6 bases left in between. Written as DNA, the CDR3 is TGTGCCAGCAGTTACAGATCGGGCTACACCTTC. Translation: CASSYRSGYTF.

This clonotype was observed a handful of times. The chain employs TRBV20-1 and TRBJ2-5; no definite D call. Trimming stripped 1 base from V and 1 base from J, with 10 bases between. This CDR3 spans 14 amino acids. CDR1 is DFQATT and CDR2 is SNEGSKA in the germline V gene (reference sequence). CDR3 loop: CSARVILGQETQYF. CDR3 sequence (DNA): TGCAGTGCTAGAGTAATACTCGGCCAAGAGACCCAGTACTTC.

This chain joins TRBV11-2 and TRBJ2-7, with D perhaps assigned TRBD1 or TRBD2 (5 bases each). CDR1 and CDR2 (germline): SGHAT, FQNNGV. V was pared by 5 bases and J by 0 bases, with 11 bases between. This CDR3 spans 14 amino acids. The CDR3 sequence: CASSRDRYSYEQYF. The CDR3 region has the DNA TGTGCCAGCAGCCGGGACCGCTACTCCTACGAGCAGTACTTC.

This clonotype was detected a few times. The rearrangement links TRBV29-1 to TRBJ2-3; 11 nucleotides match TRBD2. This CDR3 is built from 17 residues. Germline trimming cut 4 bases from V and 0 bases from J; bases unmatched to any gene: 9. The germline V gene encodes CDR1 SQVTM and CDR2 ANQGSEA. CDR3 sequence reads: CSVVRLAGGTSTDTQYF. CDR3 DNA sequence: TGCAGCGTTGTACGCCTAGCGGGAGGAACTAGCACAGATACGCAGTATTTT.

The chain joins TRBV29-1 to TRBJ2-7; 9 bases fit TRBD2. The V gene end was trimmed by 5 bases and the J gene end by 1 base; junction bases not matched to a gene: 3. Germline V CDR1 and CDR2: SQVTM, ANQGSEA. CDR3 size: 13 residues. CDR3 sequence reads: CSVSSGRSYEQYF. In nucleotides, the CDR3 is TGCAGCGTTTCCAGCGGGAGGTCCTACGAGCAGTACTTC.

The gene calls are TRBV6-5 and TRBJ1-5, with D possibly matching TRBD1 (5 bases). CDR1 and CDR2 from the germline V gene are MNHEY and SVGAGI. The germline V and J ends were trimmed by 3 bases and 5 bases, with 14 bases remaining between them. The CDR3 contains 15 residues. The CDR3 sequence is CASSYSGGFHQPQHF. The CDR3 bases are TGTGCCAGCAGTTATTCTGGGGGGTTCCATCAGCCCCAGCATTTT.